What follows are 10 T cell receptor beta chains derived from one specimen sequenced in a study of PD-1 blockade in classical Hodgkin lymphoma. Repertoires were generated with immunoSEQ multiplex PCR, while TCRdb's copy carries only in-frame clones and drops some. In the table there are about 43,000 clones, over 65% of which are singletons. All trial patients relapsed after autologous stem cell transplantation. This material consisted of peripheral blood mononuclear cells (PBMCs), taken before the second cycle of nivolumab. The receptors originated from a human donor with classical Hodgkin lymphoma.

V is TRBV6-5 and J is TRBJ1-2; tentative D call: TRBD1 (6 bases). CDR1 MNHEY and CDR2 SVGAGI come from the germline V gene. The CDR3 sequence is 16 residues long. V was pared by 0 bases and J by 0 bases, with 11 bases between. The CDR3 nucleotides read TGTGCCAGCAGTTACTCGGGAGGGGACACTAACTATGGCTACACCTTC. Protein sequence: CASSYSGGDTNYGYTF.

The chain couples TRBV29-1 to TRBJ1-5; D possibly corresponds to TRBD1 (5 bases). The germline V and J ends were trimmed by 6 bases and 2 bases, with 17 bases remaining between them. In germline, CDR1 is SQVTM, CDR2 ANQGSEA. The CDR3 is made up of 15 amino acids. The CDR3 DNA follows: TGCAGCGTCGCTGAAGGGGTTCTGGGCAATCAGCCCCAGCATTTT. It codes for CSVAEGVLGNQPQHF.

This chain uses TRBV11-2 with TRBJ2-7, with D unclear. With 5 bases removed from V and 4 bases from J, the gap between germline ends came to 21 bases. Germline CDR1 SGHAT, CDR2 FQNNGV. The CDR3 runs 16 residues. The CDR3 nucleotides are TGTGCCAGCAGCCCCTTGAACCTCGGAATGCAATACGAGCAGTACTTC. Protein sequence: CASSPLNLGMQYEQYF.

This clone was found a few times. The CDR3 DNA is TGTGCCAGCAGCTCCCGGGACTCTTCCACCGGGGAGCTGTTTTTT. This encodes CASSSRDSSTGELFF. J is TRBJ2-2 and V is TRBV7-6; possible D gene TRBD2, 6 bases. The CDR3 covers 15 residues. With 4 bases removed from V and 4 bases from J, the gap between germline ends came to 13 bases. Germline values: CDR1 SGHVS, CDR2 FNYEAQ. Full variable domain (rest looked up from reference TRBV7-6 and TRBJ2-2): GAGVSQSPRYKVTKRGQDVALRCDPISGHVSLYWYRQALGQGPEFLTYFNYEAQQDKSGLPNDRFSAERPEGSISTLTIQRTEQRDSAMYRCASSSRDSSTGELFFGEGSRLTVL.

The gene calls are TRBV28 and TRBJ2-1; 7 nucleotides agree with TRBD2. Trimming at V came to 3 bases and at J to 3 bases, leaving 5 bases not matched to a gene. This CDR3 has 15 amino acids. Germline assignment: CDR1 MDHEN and CDR2 SYDVKM. The CDR3 DNA sequence: TGTGCCAGCAGTTTGCTAGCGGACTACTACAATGAGCAGTTCTTC. This translates into CASSLLADYYNEQFF. The whole variable domain, filled in from reference TRBV28 and TRBJ2-1, reads DVKVTQSSRYLVKRTGEKVFLECVQDMDHENMFWYRQDPGLGLRLIYFSYDVKMKEKGDIPEGYSVSREKKERFSLILESASTNQTSMYLCASSLLADYYNEQFFGPGTRLTVL.

V usage is TRBV13 and J usage is TRBJ1-6; no clear D gene. Looked up from germline, CDR1 is PRHDT and CDR2 is FYEKMQ (reference sequence). The CDR3 is 12 residues long. V was clipped by 3 bases and J by 8 bases, with 5 bases between them. The CDR3 region is CASSFEDSPLHF. In DNA, the CDR3 is TGTGCCAGCAGCTTCGAAGATTCACCCCTCCACTTT.

The chain has TRBV12-2 and TRBJ2-3. TRBV12-2 is recorded as a pseudogene. This CDR3 spans 15 amino acids. The CDR3 nucleotides read TGTGCAAGTCTCATTCGGCTCTCCGGCACAGATACGCAGTATTTT. Translated: CASLIRLSGTDTQYF.

This clone is a singleton in its sample. One end of the junction varies from germline; a read error may be responsible. Other DNA sequences in this specimen translate into the identical CDR3. The rearrangement joins TRBV7-9 to TRBJ2-7; 7 bases agree with TRBD1. The V gene's germline CDR1 is SEHNR and CDR2 FQNEAQ (reference sequence). CDR3 size: 14 residues. The CDR3, as DNA: TGTGCCAGCAGCCTACAGGGGCGGGCCTATGAGCAGTACTTC. This gives the protein CASSLQGRAYEQYF.

J is TRBJ2-2 and V is TRBV6-4; the match to TRBD2 covers 8 bases. Germline V gives CDR1 MRHNA, CDR2 SNTAGT. The CDR3 runs 15 residues. The V segment lost 0 bases and the J segment 11 bases; nucleotides outside the gene matches: 8. Here the CDR3 DNA reads TGTGCCAGCAGTGACTCGGGCCGGCGGGGGGCAGAGCTGTTTTTT. Residues: CASSDSGRRGAELFF.

The chain employs TRBV9 and TRBJ2-1; no definite D call. The CDR3 covers 11 residues. The germline V gene encodes CDR1 SGDLS and CDR2 YYNGEE. V lost 3 bases and J lost 7, with 5 bases in between. The CDR3 bases are TGTGCCAGCAGCGGTCCGAATGAGCAGTTCTTC. It specifies CASSGPNEQFF.